Described below is a single T cell receptor (beta chain) sequence and its context. The antigen is undetermined. The data are from a study of Ad26.COV2.S vaccination and SARS-CoV-2 variants. Notes on the study in general: Spike-specific TCR breadth was greater after Ad26.COV2.S than placebo. Total T cell responses were possibly underestimated by TCR breadth and depth analyses. Once vaccination had occurred, spike-specific CD8+ and CD4+ T cell responses reportedly showed substantial breadth.

Treatment: around 19 received Ad26.COV2.S at low or high dose, single or two shots; several received placebo; per-sample allocation not given. Samples were taken on day 63 after the first vaccine or placebo injection. Here immunoSEQ multiplex PCR was the method, and the copy in TCRdb shows in-frame clones only, minus some. The sample lists about 350,000 clones, around 90% occurring once. Germline CDR1 reads SGHRS; CDR2 reads YFSETQ. V lost 4 bases and J lost 5, with 16 bases in between. CDR3 length equals 15 residues. This chain uses TRBV5-1 with TRBJ2-1, with a tentative D call TRBD1 (6 bases). This receptor was identified in a person aged 18 to 65 who received the Ad26.COV2.S COVID-19 vaccine or a placebo. The sequenced sample was peripheral blood, obtained in a trial of Ad26.COV2.S vaccine versus placebo. DNA for the CDR3: TGCGCCAGCAGCCACCTCCGGGACACCAACAATGAGCAGTTCTTC. As protein: CASSHLRDTNNEQFF.